One sample yielded the 26 T cell receptor beta chains listed below, sequenced in a study of T cell repertoires in ileal Crohn's disease. As for time point: neoterminal ileum biopsy at postoperative endoscopy, about 6 months after surgery. The protocol was immunoSEQ multiplex PCR, while the TCRdb copy is restricted to in-frame clones and leaves out a portion. Of some 10,000 clones in the sample, over 70% were seen once. Sequences were obtained from ileal tissue. The receptors shown here come from an adult with Crohn's disease.

This chain connects TRBV11-2 to TRBJ2-4, with a possible D match to TRBD1 (5 bases). Trimming left V 5 bases short and J 0 bases short, with 8 bases between. The length of the CDR3 is 14 residues. The germline V gene has CDR1 SGHAT and CDR2 FQNNGV. This CDR3 is CASSLQVAKNIQYF. CDR3 in DNA: TGTGCCAGCAGCCTACAGGTAGCCAAAAACATTCAGTACTTC.

This chain links TRBV6-5 with TRBJ2-7; tentative D call: TRBD1 (5 bases). Trimming removed 2 bases at V and 2 bases at J, with 10 bases between. The CDR3 length is 14 residues. The germline CDR1 and CDR2 sequences are MNHEY and SVGAGI. The CDR3 loop reads CASSYGPGTYEQYF. CDR3 DNA: TGTGCCAGCAGTTACGGTCCAGGGACCTACGAGCAGTACTTC.

This clone was seen a few times. The CDR3 coding sequence is TGCGCCAGCACAGGGGATGAGCAGTTCTTC. This sequence encodes CASTGDEQFF. The genes are TRBV10-2 and TRBJ2-1, with a possible D match to TRBD1 (6 bases). Per germline, CDR1 WSHSY and CDR2 SAAADI. The V end lost 7 bases, the J end lost 8 bases, and 6 bases lay between the germline ends. This CDR3 comprises 10 residues.

The genes are TRBV5-1 and TRBJ2-3, with 7 bases lining up with TRBD2. Trimming at V came to 2 bases and at J to 3 bases, leaving 3 bases not matched to a gene. This CDR3 spans 14 amino acids. Germline V gene lookup returns CDR1 SGHRS and CDR2 YFSETQ. CDR3 loop: CASSFGLVTDTQYF. In DNA, the CDR3 is TGCGCCAGCAGCTTTGGACTAGTAACAGATACGCAGTATTTT.

For the CDR3, the DNA is TGCGCCAGCAGCGAACAGGGTTCCGGGGAGCTGTTTTTT. Translated, it gives CASSEQGSGELFF. V and J are TRBV10-2 and TRBJ2-2, with D perhaps TRBD1 (6 bases). The CDR3 runs 13 residues. Germline values: CDR1 WSHSY, CDR2 SAAADI. The V and J ends lost 6 bases and 6 bases respectively, with 11 bases between them.

The chain joins TRBV30 to TRBJ1-1; D gene unclear. The CDR3 is 12 amino acids. Germline CDR1 is GTSNPN and CDR2 is SVGIG (reference sequence). The ends were cut back, 3 bases at V and 5 bases at J, with 10 bases in the middle. CDR3 DNA: TGTGCCTGGAGATACGGCGGGACTGAAGCTTTCTTT. Amino acids: CAWRYGGTEAFF.

This chain's CDR3 is CASSLDTGGYGYTF. The CDR3 DNA is TGCGCCAGCAGCTTGGATACAGGGGGGTATGGCTACACCTTC. This chain joins TRBV5-1 and TRBJ1-2; TRBD1 aligns across 8 bases. The CDR3 is 14 residues long. The junction had 3 bases not matched to a gene; V was cut back by 0 bases and J by 5 bases. The germline CDR1 and CDR2 sequences are SGHRS and YFSETQ.

V gene TRBV7-2 combines with J gene TRBJ1-5; no reliable D call. CDR3 size: 13 residues. Trimming shortened V by 5 bases and J by 7 bases, and 12 bases separated the two germline ends. Germline V gives CDR1 SGHTA, CDR2 FQGNSA. The CDR3 spells CASSRSSGQPQHF. The CDR3 nucleotides are TGTGCCAGCAGCCGATCATCGGGGCAGCCCCAGCATTTT.

The chain is built from TRBV7-8 and TRBJ1-4, with 9 bases identical to TRBD1. This CDR3 comprises 15 residues. J gave up 7 bases and V 8 bases, and 11 bases lay outside the gene matches. Germline V gives CDR1 SGHVS, CDR2 FQNEAQ. The CDR3 sequence: CASESSGTGSEKLFF. The CDR3 coding sequence is TGTGCCAGCGAATCCTCCGGGACAGGGAGTGAAAAACTGTTTTTT.

The chain is built from TRBV19 and TRBJ2-3; D is perhaps TRBD1 (6 bases). Germline V gene data show CDR1 as LNHDA and CDR2 as SQIVND (reference sequence). V lost 5 bases and J 0 bases, leaving 18 bases between the germline ends. This CDR3 contains 17 residues. CDR3: CASSVDQGSASTDTQYF. DNA for the CDR3: TGTGCCAGTAGTGTCGACCAGGGGTCCGCTAGCACAGATACGCAGTATTTT.

This clone was seen once. The V and J genes are TRBV10-3 and TRBJ2-7, with D possibly TRBD2 on 6 matching bases. This CDR3 has 15 amino acids. In germline, CDR1 is ENHRY, CDR2 SYGVKD. With 5 bases removed from V and 0 bases from J, the gap between germline ends came to 14 bases. CDR3 loop: CAISPGPEGSYEQYF. CDR3 sequence (DNA): TGTGCCATCAGTCCCGGGCCGGAGGGCTCCTACGAGCAGTACTTC.

The rearrangement uses TRBV4-2 and TRBJ2-2; D gene uncertain. The germline V gene encodes CDR1 LGHNA and CDR2 YNFKEQ. This CDR3 region has 12 residues. Deletions cut 4 bases from V and 6 bases from J, with 6 bases between. Here the CDR3 DNA reads TGTGCCAGCAGCCCTCCTCCCGGGGAGCTGTTTTTT. Translation: CASSPPPGELFF.

This clone was picked up a small number of times. The gene calls are TRBV7-9 and TRBJ1-2; tentatively, D is TRBD1 (5 bases). The V end was cut by 6 bases, the J end by 3 bases, with 17 bases between. The CDR3 totals 15 residues. Germline V CDR1 and CDR2: SEHNR, FQNEAQ (reference sequence). As DNA, the CDR3 is TGTGCCAGCAGTTTAAAGGGGACTGGCTACTATGGCTACACCTTC. Its translation: CASSLKGTGYYGYTF.

The genes are TRBV6-6 and TRBJ1-4; D is perhaps TRBD1 (5 bases). V lost 0 bases and J lost 5, with 10 bases in between. The CDR3 covers 15 residues. Germline CDR1 MNHNY, CDR2 SVGAGI (reference sequence). The CDR3 sequence: CASSYSMGGNEKLFF. The CDR3 nucleotides are TGTGCCAGCAGTTACTCGATGGGGGGAAATGAAAAACTGTTTTTT.

The CDR3 bases are TGTGCCAGCAAGGGGGGAGAGGGCGGGGGGTACACCGGGGAGCTGTTTTTT. It codes for CASKGGEGGGYTGELFF. The chain is built from TRBV2 and TRBJ2-2; 8 bases agree with TRBD2. With 7 bases clipped from V and 3 bases from J, the junction kept 13 bases outside the gene matches. The germline V gene encodes CDR1 SNHLY and CDR2 FYNNEI. This CDR3 region has 17 residues. Together with reference TRBV2 and TRBJ2-2, the CDR3 gives the full variable domain: EPEVTQTPSHQVTQMGQEVILRCVPISNHLYFYWYRQILGQKVEFLVSFYNNEISEKSEIFDDQFSVERPDGSNFTLKIRSTKLEDSAMYFCASKGGEGGGYTGELFFGEGSRLTVL.

A few counts support this clone. The J gene is TRBJ2-2, the V gene TRBV11-2; tentatively, D is TRBD1 (7 bases). The CDR3 is 15 amino acids. The V and J ends lost 4 bases and 2 bases respectively, with 11 bases between them. Germline CDR1 and CDR2: SGHAT and FQNNGV. The CDR3 sequence is CASSSGGSNTGELFF. In DNA form, the CDR3 reads TGTGCCAGCAGCTCAGGGGGGAGTAACACCGGGGAGCTGTTTTTT.

CDR3 nucleotide sequence: TGTGCCTGGAGTGTGACAGGCAATCAGCCCCAGCATTTT. Its protein is CAWSVTGNQPQHF. This chain connects TRBV30 to TRBJ1-5, with D possibly matching TRBD1 (5 bases). The CDR3 is 13 amino acids. Germline V gene lookup returns CDR1 GTSNPN and CDR2 SVGIG (reference sequence). Trimming shortened V by 0 bases and J by 2 bases, and 5 bases separated the two germline ends. The variable domain in full, with the rest retrieved from reference TRBV30 and TRBJ1-5, is SQTIHQWPATLVQPVGSPLSLECTVEGTSNPNLYWYRQAAGRGLQLLFYSVGIGQISSEVPQNLSASRPQDRQFILSSKKLLLSDSGFYLCAWSVTGNQPQHFGDGTRLSIL.

The chain joins TRBV6-5 to TRBJ1-6; TRBD1 aligns across 7 bases. This CDR3 is 15 amino acids long. From germline, CDR1 is MNHEY and CDR2 SVGAGI. The junction had 9 bases not matched to a gene; V was cut back by 6 bases and J by 7 bases. The CDR3 loop is CASRDLKGGNSPLHF. In DNA form, the CDR3 reads TGTGCCAGCAGAGACCTCAAAGGGGGCAATTCACCCCTCCACTTT.

The chain has TRBV7-3 and TRBJ2-7; the D gene is possibly TRBD2 (6 bases). The V gene's germline CDR1 is SGHTA and CDR2 FQGTGA. The CDR3 runs to 16 residues. The V end was cut by 5 bases, the J end by 3 bases, with 20 bases between. The CDR3 coding sequence is TGTGCCAGCAGCACCCTGGGGGAGGAGCGGATCTACGAGCAGTACTTC. Encoded protein: CASSTLGEERIYEQYF.

This clone was observed a few times. The rearrangement joins TRBV7-9 to TRBJ2-2; TRBD1 is a possible D gene (6 bases). The germline V gene has CDR1 SEHNR and CDR2 FQNEAQ (reference sequence). Trimming removed 2 bases at V and 0 bases at J, with 7 bases between. The CDR3 totals 15 residues. The CDR3 DNA sequence: TGTGCCAGCAGCTTAAAGGGGGCGAACACCGGGGAGCTGTTTTTT. Translating it yields CASSLKGANTGELFF.

This sequence joins TRBV5-5 and TRBJ1-1; D gene uncertain. Germline CDR1 reads SGHKS; CDR2 reads YYEKEE (reference sequence). The V end was cut by 1 base, the J end by 3 bases, with 10 bases between. The CDR3 spans 14 residues. The CDR3 nucleotides are TGTGCCAGCAGCTTGTCCGGTCCGGACACTGAAGCTTTCTTT. This sequence encodes CASSLSGPDTEAFF.

The rearrangement links TRBV9 to TRBJ2-2, with 7 bases lining up with TRBD1. This CDR3 contains 17 residues. V shed 4 bases and J 4 bases; nucleotides not matched to a gene: 13. Germline assignment: CDR1 SGDLS and CDR2 YYNGEE. This CDR3 is CASSRIVASGGTGELFF. The CDR3 region has the DNA TGTGCCAGCAGCAGAATAGTGGCCTCAGGGGGCACCGGGGAGCTGTTTTTT.

The gene calls are TRBV6-1 and TRBJ1-5, with D unclear. The CDR3 totals 15 residues. The V gene lost 4 bases and the J gene lost 5 bases, with 15 bases spanning the gap. In germline, CDR1 is MNHNS, CDR2 SASEGT. The CDR3 loop is CASSGEGGLYQPQHF. In nucleotides, the CDR3 is TGTGCCAGCAGTGGGGAGGGCGGCTTATATCAGCCCCAGCATTTT.

The rearrangement uses TRBV6-5 and TRBJ2-7; 7 bases line up with TRBD1. The CDR3 contains 14 residues. CDR1 and CDR2 (germline): MNHEY, SVGAGI. V lost 5 bases to trimming and J lost 4 bases; unmatched junction nucleotides: 8. This CDR3 is CASSDAGGSYEQYF. In DNA, the CDR3 is TGTGCCAGCAGTGATGCAGGGGGATCTTACGAGCAGTACTTC.

The chain couples TRBV4-3 to TRBJ2-5; TRBD2 matches at 7 bases. CDR1 LGHNA and CDR2 YSLEER come from the germline V gene. Germline trimming cut 1 base from V and 0 bases from J; bases unmatched to any gene: 2. The CDR3 length is 15 residues. The DNA for the CDR3 is TGCGCCAGCAGCCAAGTCGGGGGGTACCAAGAGACCCAGTACTTC. Its translation is CASSQVGGYQETQYF.

This clone turned up a few times. This chain uses TRBV20-1 with TRBJ1-1; no firm D call. The germline V gene has CDR1 DFQATT and CDR2 SNEGSKA (reference sequence). Deletions cut 6 bases from V and 8 bases from J, with 10 bases between. The CDR3 loop spans 10 amino acids. The CDR3 sequence: CSAPNIEAFF. For the CDR3, the DNA is TGCAGTGCCCCAAACATCGAAGCTTTCTTT.